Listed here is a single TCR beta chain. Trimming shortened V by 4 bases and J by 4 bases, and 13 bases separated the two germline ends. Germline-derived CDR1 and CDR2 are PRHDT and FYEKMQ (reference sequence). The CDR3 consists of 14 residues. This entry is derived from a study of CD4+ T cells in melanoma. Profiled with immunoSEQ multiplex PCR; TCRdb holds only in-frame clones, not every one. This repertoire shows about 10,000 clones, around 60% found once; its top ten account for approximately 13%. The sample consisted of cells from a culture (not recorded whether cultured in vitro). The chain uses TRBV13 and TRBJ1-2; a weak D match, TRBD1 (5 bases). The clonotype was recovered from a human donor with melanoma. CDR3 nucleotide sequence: TGTGCCAGCAGCTCGGGGGGGGAACCCTATGGCTACACCTTC. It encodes CASSSGGEPYGYTF.